One T cell receptor beta chain is described in this entry. Its antigen is as yet unknown. This CDR3 is built from 14 residues. The V gene lost 5 bases and the J gene lost 7 bases, with 14 bases spanning the gap. In germline, CDR1 is MRHNA, CDR2 SNTAGT. The source of the sample is a study of CD4 T cells in relation to SARS-CoV-2 and coronaviruses. Unexposed donor CD4+ T cells date from about 2011-2018, before the COVID-19 pandemic. Isolation of CD4+ T cells took place after less than twelve days in culture. Libraries were prepared by immunoSEQ multiplex PCR; TCRdb keeps only in-frame clonotypes and omits some of them. The sample lists 15,000 to 25,000 clones, roughly 81% occurring once.

The V gene is TRBV6-4, the J gene TRBJ2-2; perhaps D is TRBD1 or TRBD2 (5 bases each). This sequence was found in a human donor in good health. Material for sequencing was CD4+ T cells from PBMCs, cultured in vitro. CDR3 loop: CASSPQGGGGELFF. DNA for the CDR3: TGTGCCAGCAGTCCTCAGGGTGGAGGCGGGGAGCTGTTTTTT.